This T cell receptor (beta chain) was recovered during a study of blood T cell repertoires in COVID-19. This clone was counted a single time. Only in-frame clones appear in the TCRdb table, and some are missing; sequencing was by immunoSEQ multiplex PCR. The sample shows hundreds of thousands of clones, approximately 88% of them seen only once. Germline loops: CDR1 MNHNS, CDR2 SASEGT. The CDR3 length is 14 residues. With V trimmed by 3 bases and J by 5 bases, 3 bases remained unmatched. The chain is built from TRBV6-1 and TRBJ2-7; 11 bases map to TRBD1. The TCR comes from a woman between 40 and 55 years old who had recovered from COVID-19. The sequenced material came from PBMCs or T cells enriched from blood (not recorded which). The CDR3 coding sequence is TGTGCCAGCAGTGATGGACAGGGGGCCCACGAGCAGTACTTC. It specifies CASSDGQGAHEQYF.